This T cell receptor (beta chain) derives from a study of blood T cell repertoires in COVID-19. In the study overall: Sites across the United States, Italy and Spain contributed samples from acute and convalescent COVID-19.

Trimming removed 6 bases from V and 6 bases from J, with 18 bases in between. Germline CDR1 SNHLY, CDR2 FYNNEI. This CDR3 has 14 residues. Data came from immunoSEQ multiplex PCR; TCRdb stores just in-frame clones and leaves some out. This sample yields tens of thousands of clones, of which roughly 70% are seen a single time; about 10% belongs to the top ten. The sequencing sample was made of peripheral blood. The rearrangement joins TRBV2 to TRBJ2-7; perhaps TRBD2 as D (6 bases). This TCR was recovered from a man in his sixties or seventies with COVID-19, enrolled during active disease. Here the CDR3 DNA reads TGTGCCAGCAGCTCCCATTTTCTAGCGACCGAGCAGTACTTC. Residues: CASSSHFLATEQYF.